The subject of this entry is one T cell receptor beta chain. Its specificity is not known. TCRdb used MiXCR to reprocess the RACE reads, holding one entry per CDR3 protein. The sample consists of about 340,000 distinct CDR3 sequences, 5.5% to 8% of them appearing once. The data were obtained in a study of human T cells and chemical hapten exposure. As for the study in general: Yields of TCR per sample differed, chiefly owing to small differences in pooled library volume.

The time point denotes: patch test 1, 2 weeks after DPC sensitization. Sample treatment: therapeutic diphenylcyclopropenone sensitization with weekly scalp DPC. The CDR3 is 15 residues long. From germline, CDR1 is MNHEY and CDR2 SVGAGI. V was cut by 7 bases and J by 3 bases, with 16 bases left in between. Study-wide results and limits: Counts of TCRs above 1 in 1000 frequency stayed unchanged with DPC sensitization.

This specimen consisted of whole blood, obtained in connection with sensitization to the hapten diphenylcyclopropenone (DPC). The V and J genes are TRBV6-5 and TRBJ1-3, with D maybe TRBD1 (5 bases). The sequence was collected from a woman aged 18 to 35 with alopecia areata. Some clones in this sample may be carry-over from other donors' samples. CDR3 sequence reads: CASMRGSGFGNTIYF. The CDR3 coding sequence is TGTGCCAGCATGAGGGGTTCAGGGTTTGGAAACACCATATATTTT.